The entry below gives a single TCR beta chain sequence along with its context. This sample is part of a study of CD8 T cells in ankylosing spondylitis. CDR1 is DFQATT and CDR2 is SNEGSKA in the germline V gene (reference sequence). This CDR3 has 15 residues. V shed 6 bases, J shed 10 bases, and the junction held 17 bases outside the gene matches. One entry per CDR3 protein, called by TCRdb with MiXCR from the 5' RACE reads. The sample records about 160,000 distinct CDR3 sequences, around 43% being singletons. Sequencing used synovial fluid, either unsorted or a sorted T cell fraction (not recorded which). This receptor was obtained from a male donor with ankylosing spondylitis. This chain links TRBV20-1 with TRBJ2-1, with 8 nucleotides matching TRBD2. This CDR3 is CSADHRASGRGEQFF. CDR3 DNA: TGCAGTGCCGACCATCGGGCTAGCGGGCGAGGCGAGCAGTTCTTC.